Below, 17 T cell receptor beta chains from the same sample are listed, as sequenced in a study of CXCR3-negative and CXCR3-positive naive CD8 T cells. Each TRB cDNA library was prepared by 5' RACE (with UMI labels). TCRdb reprocessed the 5' RACE reads and reports one entry per CDR3 protein, with no DNA. In all, the sample yields tens of thousands of distinct CDR3 sequences. Sequencing was done on a sample of naive CXCR3- CD8+ T cells from blood. Documented subset: CD45RO-CCR7+CD27+CD95- naive CD8+ T cells lacking CXCR3 (TNR3-). Receptors originate from a human donor in good health. Some clones in this sample may be carry-over from other donors' samples.

The rearrangement links TRBV29-1 to TRBJ2-1; the TCRdb D gene call, TRBD1, has no DNA to confirm it. This CDR3 region has 16 residues. In germline, CDR1 is SQVTM, CDR2 ANQGSEA. The CDR3 region is CSVEDLRGGSYNEQFF.

V and J are TRBV29-1 and TRBJ2-7. Germline lookup yields CDR1 SQVTM and CDR2 ANQGSEA. The CDR3 sequence is 13 residues long. The CDR3: CSVEVGTAYEQYF.

The chain uses TRBV29-1 and TRBJ2-7; TCRdb indicates TRBD1, and absent DNA this call remains unverified. There are 11 residues in the CDR3. Per the germline V gene, CDR1 is SQVTM and CDR2 is ANQGSEA. CDR3 residues: CSVPMGGEQYF.

This chain joins TRBV4-2 and TRBJ1-2; TCRdb selects TRBD1, and the lack of DNA leaves this call unchecked. CDR1 LGHNA and CDR2 YNFKEQ come from the germline V gene. The CDR3 loop spans 16 amino acids. The CDR3 sequence: CASSQEGYEGYYGYTF.

The V gene is TRBV28, the J gene TRBJ1-5; TCRdb's D gene call, TRBD1, goes unchecked for lack of DNA. The germline V gene has CDR1 MDHEN and CDR2 SYDVKM. This CDR3 comprises 14 residues. CDR3 loop: CASSGQYSNQPQHF.

This chain links TRBV7-2 with TRBJ2-1; without DNA, the TCRdb call of TRBD2 cannot be checked. This CDR3 has 17 residues. CDR1 is SGHTA and CDR2 is FQGNSA in the germline V gene. Here the CDR3 reads CASSSTLPGTAYNEQFF.

The chain combines TRBV29-1 with TRBJ2-2; with no DNA, the TCRdb D assignment of TRBD1 cannot be verified. The germline V gene has CDR1 SQVTM and CDR2 ANQGSEA. The length of the CDR3 is 17 residues. CDR3 protein: CSVEIPGAGRYTGELFF.

The J gene is TRBJ2-5, the V gene TRBV29-1; the TRBD2 assignment by TCRdb is unverifiable without DNA. The CDR3 sequence is 13 residues long. In germline, CDR1 is SQVTM, CDR2 ANQGSEA. CDR3 amino acids: CSVSFELGLTQYF.

The rearrangement links TRBV29-1 to TRBJ2-3; TCRdb's D call of TRBD2 is untestable without DNA. CDR1 is SQVTM, CDR2 ANQGSEA, per germline. CDR3 size: 14 residues. The CDR3 loop reads CSVELAGVEDTQYF.

V and J are TRBV29-1 and TRBJ2-7; TCRdb lists TRBD1, though no DNA is available to test this call. The CDR3 extends over 11 amino acids. Germline V gives CDR1 SQVTM, CDR2 ANQGSEA. Here the CDR3 reads CSVSPGVEQYF.

The chain combines TRBV7-6 with TRBJ1-3. The CDR3 is 13 amino acids. The germline gives CDR1 SGHVS, CDR2 FNYEAQ. Here the CDR3 reads CASSFGSGNTIYF.

The rearrangement joins TRBV7-8 to TRBJ2-7; TCRdb's D call of TRBD1 is untestable without DNA. CDR1 is SGHVS and CDR2 is FQNEAQ in the germline V gene. The CDR3 has 14 amino acids. CDR3 region: CASSLGAGGDEQYF.

The chain combines TRBV28 with TRBJ1-5; as DNA is missing, the TRBD1 call by TCRdb cannot be tested. CDR3 length: 16 residues. Looked up from germline, CDR1 is MDHEN and CDR2 is SYDVKM. The CDR3: CASSLTAGTVNQPQHF.

The chain couples TRBV4-1 to TRBJ2-5; with no DNA, the TCRdb D assignment of TRBD1 cannot be verified. The germline CDR1 and CDR2 sequences are MGHRA and YSYEKL. This CDR3 spans 15 amino acids. The CDR3 loop is CASSQEGGGIETQYF.

This chain connects TRBV6-4 to TRBJ2-1; the TCRdb D gene call, TRBD1, has no DNA to confirm it. The CDR3 spans 15 residues. Germline loops: CDR1 MRHNA, CDR2 SNTAGT. CDR3 protein: CASSDLEGQGHEQFF.

Considering frequency, this clonotype is medium-sized. This chain uses TRBV2 with TRBJ2-7; TCRdb lists TRBD1, though no DNA is available to test this call. Germline CDR1 reads SNHLY; CDR2 reads FYNNEI. The CDR3 runs to 14 residues. The CDR3 loop reads CASSEGGQNYEQYF. Based on the CDR3 plus reference TRBV2 and TRBJ2-7, the full variable domain is EPEVTQTPSHQVTQMGQEVILRCVPISNHLYFYWYRQILGQKVEFLVSFYNNEISEKSEIFDDQFSVERPDGSNFTLKIRSTKLEDSAMYFCASSEGGQNYEQYFGPGTRLTVT.

The chain is built from TRBV6-5 and TRBJ2-5. CDR3 length: 18 residues. The germline V gene encodes CDR1 MNHEY and CDR2 SVGAGI. The CDR3 region is CASSYSTATRGRQETQYF.